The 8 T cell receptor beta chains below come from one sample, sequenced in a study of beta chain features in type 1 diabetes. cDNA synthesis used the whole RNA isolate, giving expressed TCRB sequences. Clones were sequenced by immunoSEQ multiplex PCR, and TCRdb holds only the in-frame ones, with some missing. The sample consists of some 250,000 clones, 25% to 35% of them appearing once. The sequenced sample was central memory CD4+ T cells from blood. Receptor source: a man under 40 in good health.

The CDR3 reads CASSPADSPPYEQYF. CDR3 in DNA: TGTGCCAGCAGCCCCGCGGACAGTCCTCCCTACGAGCAGTACTTC. The chain employs TRBV7-9 and TRBJ2-7, with D possibly TRBD1 on 6 matching bases. Trimming removed 5 bases from V and 2 bases from J, with 16 bases in between. There are 15 residues in the CDR3. The germline CDR1 and CDR2 sequences are SEHNR and FQNEAQ (reference sequence).

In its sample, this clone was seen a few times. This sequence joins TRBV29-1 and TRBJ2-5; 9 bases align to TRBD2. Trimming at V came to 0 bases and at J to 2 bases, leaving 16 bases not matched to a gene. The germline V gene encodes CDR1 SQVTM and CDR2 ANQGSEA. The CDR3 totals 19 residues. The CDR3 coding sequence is TGCAGCGTTGAAGAGTTAGTTGGTAATAGCGGGAGCAATCAAGAGACCCAGTACTTC. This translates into CSVEELVGNSGSNQETQYF.

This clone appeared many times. Written as DNA, the CDR3 is TGTGCCAGCAGCAAGCTAGCGGGAGTTTACAATGAGCAGTTCTTC. Its protein product is CASSKLAGVYNEQFF. The chain is built from TRBV28 and TRBJ2-1, with 10 bases aligning to TRBD2. Per germline, CDR1 MDHEN and CDR2 SYDVKM. This CDR3 has 15 amino acids. V lost 6 bases and J lost 4; bases outside the gene matches: 6.

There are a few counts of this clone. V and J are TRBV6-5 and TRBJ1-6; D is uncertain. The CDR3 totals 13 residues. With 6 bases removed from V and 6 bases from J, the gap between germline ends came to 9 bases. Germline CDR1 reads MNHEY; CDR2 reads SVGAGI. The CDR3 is CASRDTSNSPLHF. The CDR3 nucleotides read TGTGCCAGCAGGGATACGTCTAATTCACCCCTCCACTTT.

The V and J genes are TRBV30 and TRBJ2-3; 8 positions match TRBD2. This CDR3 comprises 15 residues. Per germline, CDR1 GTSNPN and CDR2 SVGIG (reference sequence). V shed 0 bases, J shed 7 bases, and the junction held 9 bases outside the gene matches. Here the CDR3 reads CAWSVLAERRYTQYF. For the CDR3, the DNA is TGTGCCTGGAGTGTACTAGCGGAGAGGAGATATACGCAGTATTTT.

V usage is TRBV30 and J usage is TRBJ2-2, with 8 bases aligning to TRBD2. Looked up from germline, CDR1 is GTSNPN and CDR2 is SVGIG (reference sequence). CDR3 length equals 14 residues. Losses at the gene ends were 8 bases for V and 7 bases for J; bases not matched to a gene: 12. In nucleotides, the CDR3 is TGTGCCAGAACCGGGACTAGTGGCGGCGGGGAGCTGTTTTTT. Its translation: CARTGTSGGGELFF.

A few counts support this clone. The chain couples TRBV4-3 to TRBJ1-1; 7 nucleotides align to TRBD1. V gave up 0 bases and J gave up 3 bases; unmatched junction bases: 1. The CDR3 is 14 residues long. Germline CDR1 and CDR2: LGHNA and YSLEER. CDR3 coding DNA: TGCGCCAGCAGCCAAGAACAGGGGTACACTGAAGCTTTCTTT. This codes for CASSQEQGYTEAFF.

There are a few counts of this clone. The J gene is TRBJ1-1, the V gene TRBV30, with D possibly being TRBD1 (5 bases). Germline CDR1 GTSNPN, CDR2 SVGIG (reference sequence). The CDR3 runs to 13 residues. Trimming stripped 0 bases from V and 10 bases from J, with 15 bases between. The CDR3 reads CAWSVWGVPRAFF. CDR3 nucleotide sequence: TGTGCCTGGAGTGTATGGGGGGTTCCGCGAGCTTTCTTT.